This entry concerns a single T cell receptor beta chain. Per the authors' pipeline: Nucleated cell number was recorded as an estimate derived from reference gene primer amplification. Some clones are missing from TCRdb's copy, which holds only in-frame ones; the method was immunoSEQ multiplex PCR. From that table come the V and J calls and clone size; the DNA was used to work out D and trimming. This table has 90,000 to 100,000 clones, about 81% appearing once. This sample was included in a study of blood T cell repertoires in COVID-19. Study-wide background: Some COVID-19 samples were acute and others convalescent; all came from the United States, Italy and Spain. Sources were T cells, B-cell-depleted T cells, or PBMCs; the material itself was cDNA or gDNA.

Germline V CDR1 and CDR2: GTSNPN, SVGIG (reference sequence). CDR3 length: 15 residues. V lost 3 bases and J lost 4; bases outside the gene matches: 9. V is TRBV30 and J is TRBJ1-5; 7 bases match TRBD1. Sequences were obtained from peripheral blood. This clonotype originated in a man aged 55 to 70 with acute or convalescent COVID-19. CDR3: CAWRARDRKNQPQHF. The CDR3 bases are TGTGCCTGGAGAGCCCGGGACAGAAAGAATCAGCCCCAGCATTTT. Filled out from reference TRBV30 and TRBJ1-5, the complete variable domain reads SQTIHQWPATLVQPVGSPLSLECTVEGTSNPNLYWYRQAAGRGLQLLFYSVGIGQISSEVPQNLSASRPQDRQFILSSKKLLLSDSGFYLCAWRARDRKNQPQHFGDGTRLSIL.